Detailed here is one TCR beta chain. Sequencing was performed with immunoSEQ multiplex PCR; in TCRdb, only in-frame clones are kept and a portion is missing. The table includes more than 95,000 clones, 83% detected once. This sample was included in a study of blood T cell repertoires in COVID-19. V lost 2 bases, J lost 9 bases, and 11 bases lay in between. CDR1 and CDR2 from the germline V gene are ENHRY and SYGVKD. The CDR3 is made up of 14 amino acids. The receptor comes from an elderly man with active or convalescent COVID-19. The chain recombines TRBV10-3 with TRBJ1-6; no clear D. Material for sequencing was peripheral blood. The CDR3 loop is CAISEEAESSPLHF. CDR3 coding DNA: TGTGCCATCAGTGAGGAAGCTGAGAGTTCACCCCTCCACTTT.